This T cell receptor (beta chain) was recovered during a study of patients and donors after allogeneic stem cell transplantation. In germline, CDR1 is SGHAT, CDR2 FQNNGV. Trimming removed 0 bases from V and 4 bases from J; junction bases left unmatched: 8. This CDR3 spans 17 amino acids. TCRdb reanalysed the RT-PCR reads using MiXCR and keeps one entry per CDR3 protein. The sample yields approximately 60,000 distinct CDR3 sequences, about an eighth seen once. The chain carries TRBV11-2 and TRBJ2-1; 8 bases align to TRBD2. The clonotype was recovered from a human donor who was either an allogeneic HSCT recipient or a stem cell or donor lymphocyte infusion donor (not recorded which). It is not recorded whose cells these are; they may come from a transplant donor. Source material: blood, either unsorted or a sorted T cell fraction (not recorded which). CDR3 sequence: CASSLDRLAGGYNEQFF. The CDR3, as DNA: TGTGCCAGCAGCTTAGATCGTCTAGCGGGTGGATACAATGAGCAGTTCTTC.